The subject of this entry is one TCR beta chain. What it binds is not known. The entry originates in a study of beta chain features in type 1 diabetes. The V end was cut by 2 bases, the J end by 0 bases, with 9 bases between. Germline V gene data show CDR1 as SGHKS and CDR2 as YYEKEE (reference sequence). The CDR3 has 16 amino acids. Expressed TCRB transcripts were sequenced because the isolated RNA had all been reverse transcribed beforehand. TCRdb's copy holds only in-frame clones and misses some; the assay was immunoSEQ multiplex PCR. The sample holds about 28,000 clones, roughly 50% seen once. Regarding the study as a whole: TCRB rearrangement may or may not be influenced by HLA type; here this remained unresolved. Among patients with Type 1 diabetes, TCRB CDR3s were moderately but significantly shorter in every one of the four CD4+ subsets.

Sequenced: Tregs from blood. The receptor comes from a young woman with type 1 diabetes. The chain couples TRBV5-5 to TRBJ2-6; D might be TRBD1 (5 bases). The CDR3 loop reads CASSLAGLSGANVLTF. The CDR3 coding sequence is TGTGCCAGCAGCTTAGCAGGGCTCTCTGGGGCCAACGTCCTGACTTTC.